The rows below give T cell receptor beta chains drawn from one sample of a study of T cells after yellow fever vaccination. TCRdb called the 5' RACE reads again in MiXCR, with one record for every CDR3 protein. The sample gives approximately 510,000 distinct CDR3 sequences, 21% of which show up once; about 17% is in the top ten. Sequencing used PBMCs, obtained roughly 23 days after the first yellow fever vaccination. The receptor source for this set is a man between 18 and 35 years old who received the YFV17D yellow fever vaccine. CDR3s include the opening cysteine and the closing phenylalanine or tryptophan. The order of the fields is D gene, V gene, J gene, clone size, CDR3 protein, CDR3 DNA. The D gene is left open where the match is weak. Part of the rows lack a size; the others show once, few, many or a class for expanded clones.

>TRBD2|TRBV20-1|TRBJ2-1|.
CSAVGDYYYNEQFF
TGCAGTGCCGTAGGGGACTACTACTACAATGAGCAGTTCTTC
>.|TRBV5-1|TRBJ2-5|few
CASSWAETKDQETQYF
TGCGCCAGCAGCTGGGCCGAGACTAAAGACCAAGAGACCCAGTACTTC
>.|TRBV9|TRBJ2-2|.
CASSVARTGPTGELFF
TGTGCCAGCAGCGTAGCAAGGACGGGTCCTACCGGGGAGCTGTTTTTT
>.|TRBV30|TRBJ1-6|.
CAWSKRGISPLHF
TGTGCCTGGAGTAAACGGGGAATTTCACCCCTCCACTTT
>TRBD1|TRBV11-2|TRBJ2-7|few
CASSLGTGSMMWYF
TGTGCCAGCAGCTTAGGGACAGGGTCTATGATGTGGTACTTC
>.|TRBV6-2/TRBV6-3|TRBJ2-2|.
CASSFAENTGELFF
TGTGCCAGCAGTTTTGCGGAGAACACCGGGGAGCTGTTTTTT
>.|TRBV19|TRBJ2-5|.
CASSPHRGISETQYF
TGTGCCAGTAGCCCTCACAGAGGGATAAGCGAGACCCAGTACTTC
>.|TRBV4-3|TRBJ1-2|.
CASGMGVFVYTF
TGCGCCAGCGGCATGGGGGTCTTCGTCTACACCTTC
>TRBD1|TRBV7-9|TRBJ2-5|.
CASSLGTAQTQYF
TGTGCCAGCAGTCTCGGGACAGCGCAGACCCAGTACTTC
>.|TRBV7-6|TRBJ1-3|.
CASSRGRVSGNTIYF
TGTGCCAGCAGCAGGGGAAGGGTCTCTGGAAACACCATATATTTT
>.|TRBV18|TRBJ2-1|.
CASSPPMAKSSYNEQFF
TGTGCCAGCTCACCACCGATGGCGAAGAGCTCCTACAATGAGCAGTTCTTC
>.|TRBV19|TRBJ1-2|.
CASSPKGWNSLGYTF
TGTGCCAGTAGCCCCAAGGGGTGGAACAGCCTTGGCTACACCTTC
>TRBD1|TRBV6-1|TRBJ1-1|few
CASSTARTGSNTEAFF
TGTGCCAGCAGTACGGCTAGGACAGGCTCTAACACTGAAGCTTTCTTT
>.|TRBV12-3/TRBV12-4|TRBJ1-4|.
CASSLPRGMTNEKLFF
TGTGCCAGCAGTTTACCCCGGGGAATGACTAATGAAAAACTGTTTTTT
>.|TRBV7-8|TRBJ2-7|.
CASSTRDGSSYEQYF
TGTGCCAGCAGCACCCGGGACGGTAGCTCCTACGAGCAGTACTTC
>.|TRBV4-3|TRBJ1-4|.
CASSQDWVQTNEKLFF
TGCGCCAGCAGCCAAGATTGGGTACAGACGAATGAAAAACTGTTTTTT
>TRBD2|TRBV9|TRBJ2-1|few
CASSLLAGFGEQFF
TGTGCCAGCAGCCTGCTAGCGGGCTTCGGTGAGCAGTTCTTC
>TRBD2|TRBV7-2|TRBJ2-1|.
CASSYSGGDNEQFF
TGTGCCAGCAGCTATAGCGGGGGCGACAATGAGCAGTTCTTC
>TRBD2|TRBV9|TRBJ2-1|.
CASSVGLAGGIDNEQFF
TGTGCCAGCAGCGTAGGTCTAGCGGGGGGGATAGACAATGAGCAGTTCTTC
>.|TRBV5-1|TRBJ1-2|few
CASSLDGRASYTF
TGCGCCAGCAGCTTGGATGGCAGGGCAAGCTACACCTTC
>.|TRBV30|TRBJ2-7|.
CAWSVLYEQYF
TGTGCCTGGAGTGTACTCTACGAGCAGTACTTC
>.|TRBV4-3|TRBJ1-4|.
CASSPFVATNEKLFF
TGCGCCAGCAGCCCCTTCGTAGCAACTAATGAAAAACTGTTTTTT
>TRBD2|TRBV7-2|TRBJ2-1|.
CASSLIAGGDFSFF
TGTGCCAGCAGCCTTATAGCGGGGGGGGATTTCTCCTTCTTC
>.|TRBV25-1|TRBJ2-7|few
CASSEWGSEPAYEQYF
TGTGCCAGCAGTGAATGGGGTAGCGAGCCGGCCTACGAGCAGTACTTC
>TRBD2|TRBV20-1|TRBJ2-3|few
CSARDRASGGADTQYF
TGCAGTGCTAGAGATCGGGCTAGCGGGGGGGCAGATACGCAGTATTTT